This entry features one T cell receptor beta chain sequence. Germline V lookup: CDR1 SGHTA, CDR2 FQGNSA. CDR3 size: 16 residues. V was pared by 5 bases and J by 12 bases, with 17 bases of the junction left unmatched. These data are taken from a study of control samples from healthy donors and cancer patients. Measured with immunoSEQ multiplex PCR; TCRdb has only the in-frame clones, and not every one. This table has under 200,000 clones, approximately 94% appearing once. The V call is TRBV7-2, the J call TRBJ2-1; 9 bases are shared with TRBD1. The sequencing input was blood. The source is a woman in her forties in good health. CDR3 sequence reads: CASSRNTGTGLNWQFF. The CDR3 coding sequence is TGTGCCAGCAGCCGGAATACCGGGACAGGGTTAAACTGGCAGTTCTTC. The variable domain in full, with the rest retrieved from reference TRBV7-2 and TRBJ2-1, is GAGVSQSPSNKVTEKGKDVELRCDPISGHTALYWYRQSLGQGLEFLIYFQGNSAPDKSGLPSDRFSAERTGGSVSTLTIQRTQQEDSAVYLCASSRNTGTGLNWQFFGPGTRLTVL.